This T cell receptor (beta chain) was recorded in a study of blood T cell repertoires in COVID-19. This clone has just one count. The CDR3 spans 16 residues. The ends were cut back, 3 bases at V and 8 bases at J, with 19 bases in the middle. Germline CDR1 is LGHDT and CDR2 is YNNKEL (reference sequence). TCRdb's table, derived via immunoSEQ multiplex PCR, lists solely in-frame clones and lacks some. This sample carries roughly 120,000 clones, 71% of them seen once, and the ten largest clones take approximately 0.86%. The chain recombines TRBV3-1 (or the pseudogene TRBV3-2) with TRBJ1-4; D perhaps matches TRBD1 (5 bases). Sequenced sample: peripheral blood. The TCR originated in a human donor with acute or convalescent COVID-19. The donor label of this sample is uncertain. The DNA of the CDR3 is TGTGCCAGCAGCCAGTTTGGGGCAGTCGTGGGCGAAAAACTGTTTTTT. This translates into CASSQFGAVVGEKLFF.